This TCR beta chain came from a study of blood T cell repertoires in COVID-19. This CDR3 region has 16 residues. The trim removed 2 bases at V and 7 bases at J, leaving 12 bases unmatched. From germline, CDR1 is MNHEY and CDR2 SMNVEV (reference sequence). Original data processing: For nucleated cells, counts were estimated from reference gene primer amplification. Sequenced by immunoSEQ multiplex PCR; TCRdb stores in-frame clones only, minus some. Clonal size and the V and J genes are those of that table, whereas D and trimming came from the DNA. Of approximately 180,000 clones listed, roughly 89% are singletons. Recruits, aged 18 to 89 years, lived in 24 US areas.

The chain recombines TRBV27 with TRBJ2-3, with TRBD1 matching 7 bases. The receptor was derived from a woman aged 40 to 50 with acute COVID-19. Sequenced input: PBMCs or T cells enriched from blood (not recorded which). The CDR3 region is CASSLERTGDRNTQYF. CDR3 sequence (DNA): TGTGCCAGCAGTTTAGAGCGGACAGGCGATCGAAATACGCAGTATTTT.